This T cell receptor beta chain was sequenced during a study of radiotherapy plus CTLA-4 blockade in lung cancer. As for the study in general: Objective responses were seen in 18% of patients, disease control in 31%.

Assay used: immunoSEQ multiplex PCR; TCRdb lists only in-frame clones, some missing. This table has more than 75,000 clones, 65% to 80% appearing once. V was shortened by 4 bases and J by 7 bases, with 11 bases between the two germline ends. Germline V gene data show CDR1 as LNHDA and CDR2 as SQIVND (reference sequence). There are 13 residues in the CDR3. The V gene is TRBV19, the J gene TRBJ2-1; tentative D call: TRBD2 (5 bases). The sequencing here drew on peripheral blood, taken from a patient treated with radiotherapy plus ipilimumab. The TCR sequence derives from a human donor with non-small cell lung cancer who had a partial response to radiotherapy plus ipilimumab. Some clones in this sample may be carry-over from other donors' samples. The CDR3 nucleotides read TGTGCCAGTAGTACGAGCGGAAGAAATGAGCAGTTCTTC. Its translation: CASSTSGRNEQFF.